The present entry profiles one TCR beta chain with its context. The antigen remains unidentified. These data originate in a study of shared clonotypes between healthy human individuals. About the research overall: Donor composition was a couple of women and three men, aged 18 to 49.

Findings and caveats of the study: Rarefaction analysis demonstrated incomplete sorted-subset sequencing notwithstanding large depth. Represented diversity (both genetic and exposure-history) was limited by the small number of donors. The four-donor shared clonotypes exceeded non-shared clonotypes in generation probability, with non-shared ones scoring lower.

Between the trimmed V and J ends, which lost 5 bases and 1 base, there was a span of 14 bases. The CDR3 is 15 amino acids. The germline V gene has CDR1 MNHEY and CDR2 SVGAGI. Sequenced by immunoSEQ multiplex PCR; TCRdb stores in-frame clones only, minus some. The sample consists of around 2.3 million clones, approximately 96% of them appearing once. Sequencing was done on a sample of naive CD4+ T cells sorted from blood. Subset denoted: CD45RA+ positively selected. This TCR came from a man aged 18 to 29 in good health. The chain links TRBV6-5 to TRBJ2-5; D may correspond to TRBD1 or TRBD2 (5 bases each). Here the CDR3 DNA reads TGTGCCAGCAGTACGCACCGAGGGGCCCAAGAGACCCAGTACTTC. It codes for CASSTHRGAQETQYF.